This TCR beta chain was captured by sequencing in a study of blood T cell repertoires in COVID-19. On the study more broadly: Material from acute and convalescent COVID-19 was sourced from the United States, Italy and Spain. PBMCs, B-cell-depleted T cells, or T cells were the source of the cDNA or gDNA that made up the material.

Original processing notes: Nucleated cell counts were estimated from reference gene primer amplification. Profiling relied on immunoSEQ multiplex PCR, and the TCRdb table lists in-frame clones only, not all of them. V and J calls and clone size follow that table, whereas D and trimming were derived from the DNA. The data hold some 87,000 clones, with 83% observed a single time. The sequencing input was peripheral blood. This clonotype was sampled from a man older than 75 with active or convalescent COVID-19.

This CDR3 reads CASSPDRVVTDEAFF. The CDR3 region has the DNA TGTGCCAGCAGCCCGGACAGGGTTGTTACTGATGAAGCTTTCTTT. The chain links TRBV3-1 (or the pseudogene TRBV3-2) to TRBJ1-1; 8 positions match TRBD1. J lost 7 bases, V lost 4 bases, and 11 bases had no gene match. This CDR3 has 15 amino acids. CDR1 is LGHDT and CDR2 is YNNKEL in the germline V gene (reference sequence).